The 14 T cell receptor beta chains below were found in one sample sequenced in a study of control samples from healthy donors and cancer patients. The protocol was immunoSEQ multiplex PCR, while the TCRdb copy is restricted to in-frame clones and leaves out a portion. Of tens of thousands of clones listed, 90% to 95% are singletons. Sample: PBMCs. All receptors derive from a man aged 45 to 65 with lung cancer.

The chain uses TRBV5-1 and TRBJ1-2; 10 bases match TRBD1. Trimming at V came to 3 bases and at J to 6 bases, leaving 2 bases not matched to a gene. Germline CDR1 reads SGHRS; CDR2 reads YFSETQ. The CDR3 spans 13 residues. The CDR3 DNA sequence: TGCGCCAGCAGCTGGACAGGGGGTGATGGCTACACCTTC. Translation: CASSWTGGDGYTF.

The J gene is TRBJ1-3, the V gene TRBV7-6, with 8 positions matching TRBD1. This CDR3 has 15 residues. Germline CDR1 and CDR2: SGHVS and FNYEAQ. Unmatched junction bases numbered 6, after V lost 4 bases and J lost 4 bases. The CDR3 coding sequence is TGTGCCAGCAGCTGGGGAGGACAGGGCGGAAACACCATATATTTT. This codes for CASSWGGQGGNTIYF.

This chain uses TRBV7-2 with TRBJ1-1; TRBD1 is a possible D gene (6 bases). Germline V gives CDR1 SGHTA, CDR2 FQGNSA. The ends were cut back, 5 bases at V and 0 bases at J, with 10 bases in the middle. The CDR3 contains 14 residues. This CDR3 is CASSVQGMNTEAFF. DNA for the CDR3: TGTGCCAGCAGCGTACAGGGCATGAACACTGAAGCTTTCTTT.

CDR3 sequence reads: CASSLIKVGDTEAFF. The CDR3 DNA follows: TGTGCCAGCAGCTTAATTAAGGTGGGCGACACTGAAGCTTTCTTT. This rearrangement joins TRBV7-3 to TRBJ1-1; D is uncertain. With 1 base removed from V and 3 bases from J, the gap between germline ends came to 12 bases. This CDR3 comprises 15 residues. Looked up from germline, CDR1 is SGHTA and CDR2 is FQGTGA.

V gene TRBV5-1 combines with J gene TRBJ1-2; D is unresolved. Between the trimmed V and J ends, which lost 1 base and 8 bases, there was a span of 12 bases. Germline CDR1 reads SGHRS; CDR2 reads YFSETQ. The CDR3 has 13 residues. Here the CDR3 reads CASSLSPVGGYTF. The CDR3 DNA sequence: TGCGCCAGCAGCTTGTCGCCGGTGGGAGGCTACACCTTC.

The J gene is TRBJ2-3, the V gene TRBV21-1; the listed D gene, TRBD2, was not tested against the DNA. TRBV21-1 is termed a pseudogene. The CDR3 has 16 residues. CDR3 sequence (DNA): TGTGCCAGCAGCAAACAGCGGAAACGAGACGCAGATACGCAGTATTTT. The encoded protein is CASSKQRKRDADTQYF.

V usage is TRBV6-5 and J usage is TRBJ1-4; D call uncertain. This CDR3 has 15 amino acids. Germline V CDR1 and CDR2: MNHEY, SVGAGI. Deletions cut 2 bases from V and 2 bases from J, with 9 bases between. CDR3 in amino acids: CASSYRVDTNEKLFF. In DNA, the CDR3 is TGTGCCAGCAGTTACAGGGTTGACACTAATGAAAAACTGTTTTTT.

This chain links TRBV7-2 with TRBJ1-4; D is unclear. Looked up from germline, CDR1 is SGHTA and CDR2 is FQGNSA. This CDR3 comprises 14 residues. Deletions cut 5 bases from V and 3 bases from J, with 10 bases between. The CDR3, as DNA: TGTGCCAGCAGCCCGACCGAGGCTAATGAAAAACTGTTTTTT. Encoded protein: CASSPTEANEKLFF.

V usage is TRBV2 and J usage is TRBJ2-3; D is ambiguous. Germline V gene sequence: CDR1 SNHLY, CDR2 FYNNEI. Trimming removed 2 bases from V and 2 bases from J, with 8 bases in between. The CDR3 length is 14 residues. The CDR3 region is CASSESPNTDTQYF. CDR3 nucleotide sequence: TGTGCCAGCAGTGAATCCCCTAACACAGATACGCAGTATTTT.

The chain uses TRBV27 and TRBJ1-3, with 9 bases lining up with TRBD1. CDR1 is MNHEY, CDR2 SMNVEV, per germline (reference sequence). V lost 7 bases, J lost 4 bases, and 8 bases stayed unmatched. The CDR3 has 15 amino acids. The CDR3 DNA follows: TGTGCCAGCACTACTACAGGGGGCGGAGGAAACACCATATATTTT. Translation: CASTTTGGGGNTIYF.

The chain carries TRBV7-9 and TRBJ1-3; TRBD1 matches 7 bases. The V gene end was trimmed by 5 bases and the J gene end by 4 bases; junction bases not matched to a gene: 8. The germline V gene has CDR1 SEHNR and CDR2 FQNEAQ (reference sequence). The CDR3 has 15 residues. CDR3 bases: TGTGCCAGCAGCCACAGGGGTGAGGGAGGAAACACCATATATTTT. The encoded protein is CASSHRGEGGNTIYF.

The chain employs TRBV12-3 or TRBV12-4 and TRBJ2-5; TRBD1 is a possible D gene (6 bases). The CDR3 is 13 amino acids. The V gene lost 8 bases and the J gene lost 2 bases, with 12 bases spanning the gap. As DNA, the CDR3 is TGTGCCAGCCAACAGGGACGGCAAGAGACCCAGTACTTC. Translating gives CASQQGRQETQYF.

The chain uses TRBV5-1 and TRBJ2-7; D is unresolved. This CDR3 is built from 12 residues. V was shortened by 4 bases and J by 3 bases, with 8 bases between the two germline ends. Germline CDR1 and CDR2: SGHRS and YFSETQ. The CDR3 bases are TGCGCCAGCAGCCAAAACCACTACGAGCAGTACTTC. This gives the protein CASSQNHYEQYF.

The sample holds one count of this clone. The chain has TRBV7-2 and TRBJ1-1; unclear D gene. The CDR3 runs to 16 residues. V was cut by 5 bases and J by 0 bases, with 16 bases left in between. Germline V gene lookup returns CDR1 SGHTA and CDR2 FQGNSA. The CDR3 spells CASSPYREIMNTEAFF. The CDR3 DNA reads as TGTGCCAGCAGCCCTTACCGGGAAATCATGAACACTGAAGCTTTCTTT.